The subject of this entry is one TCR beta chain. Its antigen specificity is not known. Per-base quality was not reported, and no clone a single base away is much larger than it. This was a case-control study nested in a cohort of healthcare workers in London, UK, who had nasopharyngeal swab PCR tests and blood samples taken every week. Healthcare workers were recruited between 23 and 31 March 2020, during the week of the UK lockdown, and were followed weekly for up to roughly 16 weeks. The sample is drawn from a study of early T cells in non-severe SARS-CoV-2 infection (dated by TCRdb to the early 2020s). With regard to the full study: Bulk RNA from unsorted whole blood was used for TCR sequencing, so alpha and beta chains could not be paired. What the study reported, not specific to this receptor: Matching against VDJdb was skewed toward anti-spike CD8 responses, likely underestimated virus-specific expansions, and missed private and CD4 specificities.

Preparation of the library involved 5' RACE. TCRdb names NextSeq 500 as the instrument used. The TCR library protocol attached unique molecular identifiers to individual cDNA molecules to correct for sequencing error and PCR bias. Both TCR alpha and beta chains were sequenced, and tight co-correlation was observed between alpha and beta sequence abundances in each sample. Processing in the source paper ran as follows. V gene, J gene and CDR3 annotation of TCR sequences was performed with Decombinator V4. Expanded TCRs were defined as changing significantly between any two time points under a Poisson model with p below 0.0001. Abundances of TCRs were expressed as counts per million after normalisation to the total number of TCRs sequenced in each sample. VDJdb, accessed 1 November 2021, was searched for CMV, EBV and SARS-CoV-2 annotated TCRs, with TCRs annotated for multiple antigens excluded. Clones were called with MiXCR by TCRdb after fastp trimmed the public reads at Q25, and only in-frame beta chains were retained. Each record represents a unique CDR3 protein, reported with the most common genes and DNA among its rows. These V and J calls derive from TCRdb rather than the authors' analysis. This sample lists roughly 100,000 distinct CDR3 sequences; about 12% were detected once. In total, the top ten clones hold approximately 4.7% of the sample.

Sequencing used whole blood, obtained at baseline. This clonotype was sampled from an adult who was a healthcare worker with PCR-confirmed SARS-CoV-2 infection or an uninfected control (not recorded which).

The DNA reads as follows: TGTGCCAGCAGTTACTCGAGCAAGGAGACCCAGTACTTC. Translated, it reads CASSYSSKETQYF. The receptor chain draws on TRBV6-5 and TRBJ2-5; the D gene is unclear. Trimming at the junction amounts to 0 bases on V and 5 bases on J, and the germline ends lie 7 bases apart. From cysteine to phenylalanine, the CDR3 is 13 amino acids long. The DNA shown is the 39-base CDR3, in frame from base 1. CDR1 and CDR2 (MNHEY, SVGAGI) derive from the germline V gene.